Many counts were recorded for the clone carrying this T cell receptor (beta chain). The data were obtained in a study of metastatic and nonmetastatic thyroid tumors. Looking at the study overall: A comparison of repertoires was made across blood and tumor or nodule tissue from malignant and benign thyroid patients.

No patient received treatment before thyroid surgery. TCRdb re-called the PCR reads with MiXCR. The table has fewer than 25,000 clones, less than 15% seen once; the top ten hold about 14%. Germline lookup yields CDR1 DFQATT and CDR2 SNEGSKA (reference sequence). The CDR3 has 14 amino acids. Trimming cost V 4 bases and J 9 bases; bases outside gene matches: 6. Sequencing was performed on tumor tissue. The source of this sequence is a female donor with papillary thyroid cancer or a benign thyroid nodule (not recorded which). Some clones in this sample may be carry-over from other donors' samples. The V gene is TRBV20-1, the J gene TRBJ2-1; 13 bases map to TRBD2. CDR3 coding DNA: TGCAGTGCTATAACTAGCGGGAGGGCCAGTGAGCAGTTCTTC. This gives the protein CSAITSGRASEQFF.